Listed below are T cell receptor beta chains from one sample, sequenced in a study of response to subunit inactivated influenza vaccine. A single record per CDR3 protein comes from TCRdb applying MiXCR to the RT-PCR reads. This table has 700,000 to 900,000 distinct CDR3 sequences, 21% appearing once. The source was PBMCs from blood, collected 5 to 6 days after vaccination. The receptors derive from a man aged 50 or older who received an inactivated influenza vaccine. The CDR3 runs from the conserved cysteine through the conserved F or W. Each record gives: clone size, V gene, J gene, D gene, CDR3 DNA, CDR3 protein. A D gene is named only where the DNA matches it firmly. The size field is filled for only some rows; it gives once, few, many or a size class.

size: few
V: TRBV7-2
J: TRBJ2-5
D: NA
DNA: TGTGCCAGCAGCTTCACTCGAGGGCAAGAGACCCAGTACTTC
CDR3: CASSFTRGQETQYF

size: few
V: TRBV20-1
J: TRBJ2-7
D: TRBD1
DNA: TGCAGTGCTAGAGAGCACCGACAGGGGGAATCCTACGAGCAGTACTTC
CDR3: CSAREHRQGESYEQYF

size: NA
V: TRBV7-2
J: TRBJ2-7
D: NA
DNA: TGTGCCAGCAGACCAGAATGGACAGCCTGGGGCGAGCAGTACTTC
CDR3: CASRPEWTAWGEQYF

size: few
V: TRBV6-2/TRBV6-3
J: TRBJ1-2
D: TRBD1
DNA: TGTGCCACCTCCCGGGACAGGGGCGGCTACACCTTC
CDR3: CATSRDRGGYTF

size: many
V: TRBV20-1
J: TRBJ2-2
D: TRBD1
DNA: TGCAGTGCTCGAGCTTCAGGGGGCGCAAACACCGGGGAGCTGTTTTTT
CDR3: CSARASGGANTGELFF

size: many
V: TRBV5-1
J: TRBJ2-1
D: TRBD2
DNA: TGTGCCAGCAGTTTAACTAGCGGGGGTTACAATGAGCAGTTCTTC
CDR3: CASSLTSGGYNEQFF

size: NA
V: TRBV3-1
J: TRBJ2-6
D: NA
DNA: TGTGCCAGCAGCCAAGAGAGAGCCCCAGGTTCTGGGGCCAACGTCCTGACTTTC
CDR3: CASSQERAPGSGANVLTF

size: NA
V: TRBV5-1
J: TRBJ2-5
D: TRBD2
DNA: TGCGCCAGCAATAGCGGGGGCGGTGGAGAGACCCAGTACTTC
CDR3: CASNSGGGGETQYF

size: many
V: TRBV25-1
J: TRBJ2-5
D: TRBD2
DNA: TGTGCCAGCAGTGAATCCCCACGGACTAGCCTCGGCCAAGAGACCCAGTACTTC
CDR3: CASSESPRTSLGQETQYF

size: many
V: TRBV7-8
J: TRBJ2-1
D: NA
DNA: TGTGCCAGCACCTCTTACCTACAGGGAAGGGTGGATGAGCAGTTCTTC
CDR3: CASTSYLQGRVDEQFF

size: many
V: TRBV5-1
J: TRBJ2-1
D: NA
DNA: TGCGCCAGCAGCTTGGGACAGGGGAGGGATGAGCAGTTCTTC
CDR3: CASSLGQGRDEQFF

size: few
V: TRBV7-8
J: TRBJ2-3
D: NA
DNA: TGTGCCAGCAGCTTAATACTGCGGGGGCCGGGTACGCAGTATTTT
CDR3: CASSLILRGPGTQYF

size: NA
V: TRBV20-1
J: TRBJ2-2
D: TRBD2
DNA: TGCAGTGCCCGACTAGCGGGAGAGAACACCGGGGAGCTGTTTTTT
CDR3: CSARLAGENTGELFF

size: NA
V: TRBV28
J: TRBJ2-7
D: NA
DNA: TGTGCCAGCACCGACGCCTTGGGGTACGAGCAGTACTTC
CDR3: CASTDALGYEQYF

size: few
V: TRBV30
J: TRBJ2-7
D: TRBD1
DNA: TGTGCCTGGAGTGTTCAGGGGGCTTACGAGCAGTACTTC
CDR3: CAWSVQGAYEQYF

size: NA
V: TRBV9
J: TRBJ2-1
D: TRBD1
DNA: TGTGCCAGCAGCGTAGGGGCGGACAGGGCGGGTGAGCAGTTCTTC
CDR3: CASSVGADRAGEQFF

size: many
V: TRBV28
J: TRBJ1-2
D: NA
DNA: TGTGCCAGCAGCGAAAAATGGGGGGCGAACTATGGCTACACCTTC
CDR3: CASSEKWGANYGYTF

size: few
V: TRBV10-3
J: TRBJ2-5
D: NA
DNA: TGTGCCATCAGTACAGGTGCTCAAGAGACCCAGTACTTC
CDR3: CAISTGAQETQYF

size: few
V: TRBV4-2
J: TRBJ2-5
D: TRBD1
DNA: TGTGCCAGCAGCCCCCGGACAGGGGTTGCGGGAGAGACCCAGTACTTC
CDR3: CASSPRTGVAGETQYF

size: few
V: TRBV6-1
J: TRBJ1-4
D: TRBD1
DNA: TGTGCCATCAGGGGGGACCCGAGTAATGAAAAACTGTTTTTT
CDR3: CAIRGDPSNEKLFF

size: NA
V: TRBV4-2
J: TRBJ2-7
D: TRBD2
DNA: TGTGCCAGCAGCCAAGATCTTAGCGGGGTATCCTACGAGCAGTACTTC
CDR3: CASSQDLSGVSYEQYF

size: few
V: TRBV20-1
J: TRBJ2-1
D: TRBD1
DNA: TGCAGTGCTGTAACCGGGACAGGGACCTACAATGAGCAGTTCTTC
CDR3: CSAVTGTGTYNEQFF

size: many
V: TRBV20-1
J: TRBJ2-1
D: NA
DNA: TGCAGTGCTAGCCTGGGGAATGAGCAGTTCTTC
CDR3: CSASLGNEQFF

size: NA
V: TRBV7-2
J: TRBJ2-1
D: NA
DNA: TGTGCCAGCAGGTTTACAGGGTACGGCCACAATGAGCAGTTCTTC
CDR3: CASRFTGYGHNEQFF

size: few
V: TRBV7-2
J: TRBJ2-1
D: TRBD2
DNA: TGTGCCAGCGGGCGGGGGGTGCAGTTCTTC
CDR3: CASGRGVQFF

size: NA
V: TRBV7-2
J: TRBJ1-5
D: TRBD1
DNA: TGTGCCAGCAGAGCGACAGGGGATAGCAATCAGCCCCAGCATTTT
CDR3: CASRATGDSNQPQHF

size: once
V: TRBV7-7
J: TRBJ2-1
D: TRBD1
DNA: TGTGCCAGCAGCTTAGAGACAGGGGGGCTCTATGAGCAGTTCTTC
CDR3: CASSLETGGLYEQFF

size: NA
V: TRBV9
J: TRBJ2-3
D: NA
DNA: TGTGCCAGCAGCGTAGCTACACCTCCTAGCACAGATACGCAGTATTTT
CDR3: CASSVATPPSTDTQYF